Presented here are 25 T cell receptor beta chains from one specimen sequenced in a study of blood T cell repertoires in COVID-19. Repertoires were generated with immunoSEQ multiplex PCR, while TCRdb's copy carries only in-frame clones and drops some. The repertoire holds around 290,000 clones, with 80% to 90% as singletons. The sample taken for sequencing was peripheral blood. The receptors were gathered from a woman in her forties or fifties who had recovered from COVID-19.

This clone has more than one count but fewer than ten. The chain uses TRBV15 and TRBJ2-3, with D maybe TRBD1 (5 bases). V shed 1 base and J shed 0 bases, with 8 bases lying between them. There are 15 residues in the CDR3. Germline V lookup: CDR1 LNHNV, CDR2 YYDKDF (reference sequence). The DNA of the CDR3 is TGTGCCACCAGCAGAGGGGCAGGGAGCACAGATACGCAGTATTTT. This gives the protein CATSRGAGSTDTQYF.

The rearrangement links TRBV3-1 (or the pseudogene TRBV3-2) to TRBJ2-7; the D gene is possibly TRBD1 (6 bases). This CDR3 region has 13 residues. Trimming cost V 7 bases and J 7 bases, with 17 bases left between them. Looked up from germline, CDR1 is LGHDT and CDR2 is YNNKEL (reference sequence). The DNA for the CDR3 is TGTGCCAGCACCCGGGGCAGGGGAAGGGAGCAGTACTTC. It encodes CASTRGRGREQYF.

For this clone: Sequence at one end of the junction differs from germline and may be a read error. The chain couples TRBV7-7 to TRBJ2-5; D possibly corresponds to TRBD1 (5 bases). Germline CDR1 SSHAT, CDR2 FNYEAQ (reference sequence). CDR3 length equals 14 residues. The CDR3 spells CASSSAGSEETQYF. The CDR3 coding sequence is TGTGCTAGCAGCTCCGCAGGGTCGGAAGAGACCCAGTACTTC.

Turning to this clone: Other DNA sequences in the sample encode the same CDR3. This sequence joins TRBV30 and TRBJ1-2; D perhaps matches TRBD1 (6 bases). Germline V gene data show CDR1 as GTSNPN and CDR2 as SVGIG (reference sequence). The CDR3 extends over 12 amino acids. Trimming took 0 bases from V and 8 from J, leaving 10 bases between them. CDR3 region: CAWSVTGFGYTF. For the CDR3, the DNA is TGTGCCTGGAGTGTTACAGGGTTCGGCTACACCTTC.

The chain uses TRBV4-3 and TRBJ2-5; 9 bases fit TRBD1. Losses at the gene ends were 4 bases for V and 1 base for J; bases not matched to a gene: 1. The CDR3 sequence is 14 residues long. CDR1 and CDR2 from the germline V gene are LGHNA and YSLEER. CDR3 in DNA: TGCGCCAGCAGCCTGGGACAGGGCCAAGAGACCCAGTACTTC. Amino acids: CASSLGQGQETQYF.

The chain has TRBV7-2 and TRBJ2-7; D is unresolved. The CDR3 sequence is 16 residues long. The V end was cut by 3 bases, the J end by 3 bases, with 18 bases between. Germline assignment: CDR1 SGHTA and CDR2 FQGNSA. The chain's CDR3 is CASSFSRAGSGYEQYF. As DNA, the CDR3 is TGTGCCAGCAGCTTTTCCCGTGCCGGGTCCGGCTACGAGCAGTACTTC.

The chain recombines TRBV5-6 with TRBJ2-7; D is possibly TRBD1 (6 bases). Germline CDR1 is SGHDT and CDR2 is YYEEEE. This CDR3 is 13 amino acids long. V was shortened by 1 base and J by 1 base, with 6 bases between the two germline ends. DNA for the CDR3: TGTGCCAGCAGCTTGACAGGGTCCTACGAGCAGTACTTC. As protein: CASSLTGSYEQYF.

This clone was counted a single time. The chain has TRBV28 and TRBJ2-1, with 7 bases fitting TRBD2. V lost 6 bases and J lost 4; bases outside the gene matches: 15. The length of the CDR3 is 17 residues. Germline CDR1 and CDR2: MDHEN and SYDVKM. The CDR3 is CASRPRAGQGTYNEQFF. CDR3 DNA sequence: TGTGCCAGCAGACCCCGAGCGGGGCAGGGCACTTACAATGAGCAGTTCTTC.

V usage is TRBV5-1 and J usage is TRBJ2-1, with D perhaps TRBD1 (5 bases). The germline CDR1 and CDR2 sequences are SGHRS and YFSETQ. This CDR3 is built from 11 residues. Trimming left V 5 bases short and J 9 bases short, with 9 bases between. CDR3 sequence (DNA): TGCGCCAGCAGTTACCAGGGTGAGCAGTTCTTC. Amino acids: CASSYQGEQFF.

The rearrangement joins TRBV4-1 to TRBJ2-7; possibly TRBD1 for D (5 bases). This CDR3 region has 15 residues. V lost 3 bases and J lost 2, with 14 bases in between. Germline values: CDR1 MGHRA, CDR2 YSYEKL. CDR3 DNA sequence: TGCGCCAGCAGCCAGCGACAGCTAAGTACCTACGAGCAGTACTTC. Translated, it gives CASSQRQLSTYEQYF.

In its sample, this clone was seen once. The chain is built from TRBV28 and TRBJ2-6; a possible D gene is TRBD1 (5 bases). Deletions cut 3 bases from V and 1 base from J, with 10 bases between. Germline CDR1 MDHEN, CDR2 SYDVKM. This CDR3 contains 16 residues. The CDR3 is CASSLGRGSGANVLTF. In DNA, the CDR3 is TGTGCCAGCAGTTTGGGAAGGGGATCTGGGGCCAACGTCCTGACTTTC.

V gene TRBV2 combines with J gene TRBJ1-5; D is perhaps TRBD1 (6 bases). The CDR3 covers 11 residues. The V and J ends lost 8 bases and 10 bases respectively, with 12 bases between them. Germline CDR1 reads SNHLY; CDR2 reads FYNNEI. The CDR3 sequence: CASQGSGPQHF. The CDR3 DNA reads TGTGCCAGCCAGGGGAGTGGTCCCCAGCATTTT. Filled out from reference TRBV2 and TRBJ1-5, the complete variable domain reads EPEVTQTPSHQVTQMGQEVILRCVPISNHLYFYWYRQILGQKVEFLVSFYNNEISEKSEIFDDQFSVERPDGSNFTLKIRSTKLEDSAMYFCASQGSGPQHFGDGTRLSIL.

The chain joins TRBV19 to TRBJ2-3, with 7 bases aligning to TRBD1. The CDR3 consists of 14 residues. V lost 6 bases, J lost 5 bases, and 8 bases stayed unmatched. Germline CDR1 is LNHDA and CDR2 is SQIVND (reference sequence). The CDR3 DNA reads as TGTGCCAGTAGAGACAGGGCGGATAAAGATACGCAGTATTTT. Translated, it gives CASRDRADKDTQYF. Looking up the rest from reference TRBV19 and TRBJ2-3 gives the full variable domain: DGGITQSPKYLFRKEGQNVTLSCEQNLNHDAMYWYRQDPGQGLRLIYYSQIVNDFQKGDIAEGYSVSREKKESFPLTVTSAQKNPTAFYLCASRDRADKDTQYFGPGTRLTVL.

This chain connects TRBV6-5 to TRBJ1-6; 9 bases agree with TRBD1. Germline CDR1 is MNHEY and CDR2 is SVGAGI. The CDR3 sequence is 14 residues long. V lost 4 bases to trimming and J lost 7 bases; unmatched junction nucleotides: 2. The CDR3 nucleotides read TGTGCCAGCAGTTCTGGACAGGGGAATTCACCCCTCCACTTT. This codes for CASSSGQGNSPLHF.

V gene TRBV19 combines with J gene TRBJ2-3, with 9 nucleotides matching TRBD2. Germline V gene sequence: CDR1 LNHDA, CDR2 SQIVND (reference sequence). The CDR3 has 16 residues. The J segment lost 3 bases and the V segment lost 4 bases, leaving 8 bases of the junction unmatched. CDR3 in amino acids: CASSNAGGTATDTQYF. Here the CDR3 DNA reads TGTGCCAGTAGTAACGCGGGGGGGACGGCGACAGATACGCAGTATTTT.

The chain links TRBV5-5 to TRBJ1-5, with D possibly TRBD1 on 5 matching bases. Germline V gene sequence: CDR1 SGHKS, CDR2 YYEKEE (reference sequence). This CDR3 is built from 15 residues. Trimming removed 2 bases from V and 5 bases from J, with 14 bases in between. The CDR3 here is CASSFRGGEYQPQHF. Written as DNA, the CDR3 is TGTGCCAGCAGCTTTCGTGGAGGGGAATATCAGCCCCAGCATTTT.

The chain combines TRBV3-1 (or the pseudogene TRBV3-2) with TRBJ2-7; D remains ambiguous. The CDR3 covers 15 residues. Trimming pared 0 bases from V and 2 bases from J, leaving 11 bases between. The germline CDR1 and CDR2 sequences are LGHDT and YNNKEL (reference sequence). The CDR3 bases are TGTGCCAGCAGCCAAGAGAAGCGAACCACCTACGAGCAGTACTTC. It yields the protein CASSQEKRTTYEQYF.

The genes are TRBV19 and TRBJ1-5, with 9 bases lining up with TRBD1. The CDR3 has 17 amino acids. Unmatched junction bases numbered 20, after V lost 8 bases and J lost 9 bases. Germline CDR1 and CDR2: LNHDA and SQIVND (reference sequence). DNA for the CDR3: TGTGCCAGTCTGTCCGGGACAGGGCCTCATATGGGACGGCCCCAGCATTTT. It specifies CASLSGTGPHMGRPQHF.

This clone was detected once. The DNA for the CDR3 is TGTGCCAGCGGGGCGGAGGCAGGGGGAGAGACCCAGTACTTC. Amino acids: CASGAEAGGETQYF. V and J are TRBV3-1 (or the pseudogene TRBV3-2) and TRBJ2-5; 7 nucleotides align to TRBD1. The length of the CDR3 is 14 residues. V shed 8 bases and J 4 bases; nucleotides not matched to a gene: 10. In germline, CDR1 is LGHDT, CDR2 YNNKEL (reference sequence).

This chain joins TRBV7-9 and TRBJ2-7; D is perhaps TRBD1 (6 bases). Germline V gene data show CDR1 as SEHNR and CDR2 as FQNEAQ (reference sequence). This CDR3 has 14 residues. V dropped 6 bases and J dropped 6 bases, with 18 bases sitting between them. The CDR3 loop is CASRPTYQGLEQYF. CDR3 coding DNA: TGTGCCAGCAGACCAACTTATCAGGGGCTCGAGCAGTACTTC.

The chain employs TRBV4-1 and TRBJ2-7, with 8 nucleotides matching TRBD2. The junction had 10 bases not matched to a gene; V was cut back by 3 bases and J by 6 bases. The CDR3 runs 15 residues. The V gene's germline CDR1 is MGHRA and CDR2 YSYEKL. As DNA, the CDR3 is TGCGCCAGCAGCCACCGTACGGGAGGGACTCTCGAGCAGTACTTC. Amino acid sequence: CASSHRTGGTLEQYF.

The CDR3 reads CASSLEGAVSYEQYF. CDR3 DNA: TGTGCCAGCAGCTTAGAGGGGGCAGTCTCCTACGAGCAGTACTTC. This chain uses TRBV11-2 with TRBJ2-7, with a tentative D call TRBD1 (6 bases). The CDR3 runs 15 residues. CDR1 and CDR2 from the germline V gene are SGHAT and FQNNGV. V lost 0 bases to trimming and J lost 0 bases, with 9 bases between them.

CDR3 DNA sequence: TGTGCCAGCAGCCCTTTTGGGCGTCCGTTAGCGGGGCAGTACTTC. Amino acids: CASSPFGRPLAGQYF. The chain recombines TRBV11-2 with TRBJ2-7, with 7 bases aligning to TRBD2. Trimming removed 5 bases from V and 9 bases from J; junction bases left unmatched: 16. The CDR3 covers 15 residues. Germline V gives CDR1 SGHAT, CDR2 FQNNGV.

The chain uses TRBV30 and TRBJ1-5; no reliable D call. CDR1 and CDR2 from the germline V gene are GTSNPN and SVGIG (reference sequence). V lost 4 bases to trimming and J lost 3 bases, with 16 bases between them. CDR3 length: 15 residues. The CDR3 bases are TGTGCCTGGATGAAAAAGGGAGCATACAATCAGCCCCAGCATTTT. As protein: CAWMKKGAYNQPQHF. Together with reference TRBV30 and TRBJ1-5, the CDR3 gives the full variable domain: SQTIHQWPATLVQPVGSPLSLECTVEGTSNPNLYWYRQAAGRGLQLLFYSVGIGQISSEVPQNLSASRPQDRQFILSSKKLLLSDSGFYLCAWMKKGAYNQPQHFGDGTRLSIL.

This clone was recorded once. V and J are TRBV6-5 and TRBJ2-7; tentative D call: TRBD1 (6 bases). CDR3 length equals 15 residues. The V end was cut by 6 bases, the J end by 5 bases, with 20 bases between. CDR1 and CDR2 (germline): MNHEY, SVGAGI. CDR3 sequence reads: CASSTIGRGNDEQYF. DNA for the CDR3: TGTGCCAGCAGCACGATAGGCAGGGGCAACGACGAGCAGTACTTC.